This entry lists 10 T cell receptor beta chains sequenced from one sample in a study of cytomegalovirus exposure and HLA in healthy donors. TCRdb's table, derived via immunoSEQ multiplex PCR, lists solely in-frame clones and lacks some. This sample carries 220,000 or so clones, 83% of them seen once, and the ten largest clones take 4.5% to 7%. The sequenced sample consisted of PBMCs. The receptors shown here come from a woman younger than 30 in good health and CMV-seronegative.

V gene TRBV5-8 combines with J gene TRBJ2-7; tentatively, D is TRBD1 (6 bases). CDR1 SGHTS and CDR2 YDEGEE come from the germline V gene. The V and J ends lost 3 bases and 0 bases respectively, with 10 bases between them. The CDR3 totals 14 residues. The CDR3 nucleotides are TGTGCCAGCAGCTCAGGGGTAAACTCCTACGAGCAGTACTTC. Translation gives CASSSGVNSYEQYF.

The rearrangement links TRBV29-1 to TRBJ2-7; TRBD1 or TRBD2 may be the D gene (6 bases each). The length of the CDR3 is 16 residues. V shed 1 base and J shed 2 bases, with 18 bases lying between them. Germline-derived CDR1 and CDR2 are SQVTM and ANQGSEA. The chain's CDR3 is CSVEGGGTLSPYEQYF. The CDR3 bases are TGCAGCGTTGAAGGAGGGGGGACGCTCAGCCCCTACGAGCAGTACTTC.

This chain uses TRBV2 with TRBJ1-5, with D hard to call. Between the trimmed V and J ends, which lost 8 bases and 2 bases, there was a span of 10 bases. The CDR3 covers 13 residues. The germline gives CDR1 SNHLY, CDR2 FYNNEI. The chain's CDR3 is CASVTSRNQPQHF. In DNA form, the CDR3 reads TGTGCCAGCGTCACGAGTCGCAATCAGCCCCAGCATTTT.

CDR3 coding DNA: TGTGCCAGCAGACTCAGGACAGGTGGAAACACCATATATTTT. Translation gives CASRLRTGGNTIYF. The rearrangement uses TRBV2 and TRBJ1-3; 7 nucleotides match TRBD1. Germline values: CDR1 SNHLY, CDR2 FYNNEI. The CDR3 covers 14 residues. V shed 6 bases, J shed 3 bases, and the junction held 5 bases outside the gene matches.

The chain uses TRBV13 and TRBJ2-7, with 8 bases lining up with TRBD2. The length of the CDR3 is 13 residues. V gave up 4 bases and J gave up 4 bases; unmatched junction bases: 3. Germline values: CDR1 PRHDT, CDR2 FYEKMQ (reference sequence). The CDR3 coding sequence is TGTGCCAGCAGCTCGGGACTAGAGTACGAGCAGTACTTC. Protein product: CASSSGLEYEQYF. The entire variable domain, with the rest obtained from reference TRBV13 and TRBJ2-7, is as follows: AAGVIQSPRHLIKEKRETATLKCYPIPRHDTVYWYQQGPGQDPQFLISFYEKMQSDKGSIPDRFSAQQFSDYHSELNMSSLELGDSALYFCASSSGLEYEQYFGPGTRLTVT.

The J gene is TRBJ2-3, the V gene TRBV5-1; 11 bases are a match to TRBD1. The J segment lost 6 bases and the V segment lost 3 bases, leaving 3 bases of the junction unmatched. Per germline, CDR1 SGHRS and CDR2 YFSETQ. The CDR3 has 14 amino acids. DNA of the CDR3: TGCGCCAGCAGCTCAGGGGACAGGGGGGATACGCAGTATTTT. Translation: CASSSGDRGDTQYF.

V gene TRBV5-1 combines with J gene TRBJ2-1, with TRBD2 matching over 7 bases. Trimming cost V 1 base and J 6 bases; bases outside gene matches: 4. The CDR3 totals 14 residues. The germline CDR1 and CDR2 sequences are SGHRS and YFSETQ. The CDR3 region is CASSLLPSGNEQFF. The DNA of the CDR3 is TGCGCCAGCAGCTTGCTCCCTAGCGGCAATGAGCAGTTCTTC.

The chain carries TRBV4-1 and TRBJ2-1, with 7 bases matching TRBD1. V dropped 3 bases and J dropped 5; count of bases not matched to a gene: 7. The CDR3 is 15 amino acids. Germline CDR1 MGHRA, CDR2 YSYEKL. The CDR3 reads CASSQRQGRDNEQFF. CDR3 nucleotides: TGCGCCAGCAGCCAGCGACAGGGACGGGACAATGAGCAGTTCTTC.

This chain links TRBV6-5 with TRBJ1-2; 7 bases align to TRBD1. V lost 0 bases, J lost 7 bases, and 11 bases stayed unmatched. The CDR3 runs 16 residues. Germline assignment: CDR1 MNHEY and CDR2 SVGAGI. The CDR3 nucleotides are TGTGCCAGCAGTTACTCGACCTCAGGGGGAAGGGGTGGCTACACCTTC. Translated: CASSYSTSGGRGGYTF.

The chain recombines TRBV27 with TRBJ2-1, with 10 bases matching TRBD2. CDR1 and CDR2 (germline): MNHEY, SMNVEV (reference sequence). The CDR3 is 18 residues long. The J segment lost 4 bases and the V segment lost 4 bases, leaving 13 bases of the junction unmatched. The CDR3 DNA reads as TGTGCCAGCAGTTCGGCCTACATGACTAGCGGGCCATACAATGAGCAGTTCTTC. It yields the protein CASSSAYMTSGPYNEQFF.